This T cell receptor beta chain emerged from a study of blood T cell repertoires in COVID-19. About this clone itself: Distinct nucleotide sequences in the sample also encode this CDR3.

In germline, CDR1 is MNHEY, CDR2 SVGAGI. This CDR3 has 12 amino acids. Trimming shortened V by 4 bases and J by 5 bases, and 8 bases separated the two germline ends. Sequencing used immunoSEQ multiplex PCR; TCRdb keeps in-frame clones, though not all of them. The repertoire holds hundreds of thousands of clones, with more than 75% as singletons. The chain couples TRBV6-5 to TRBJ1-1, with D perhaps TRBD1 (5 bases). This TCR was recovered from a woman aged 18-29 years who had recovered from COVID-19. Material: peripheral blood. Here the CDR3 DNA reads TGTGCCAGCAGTTCCCGGGGGACTGAAGCTTTCTTT. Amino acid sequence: CASSSRGTEAFF.